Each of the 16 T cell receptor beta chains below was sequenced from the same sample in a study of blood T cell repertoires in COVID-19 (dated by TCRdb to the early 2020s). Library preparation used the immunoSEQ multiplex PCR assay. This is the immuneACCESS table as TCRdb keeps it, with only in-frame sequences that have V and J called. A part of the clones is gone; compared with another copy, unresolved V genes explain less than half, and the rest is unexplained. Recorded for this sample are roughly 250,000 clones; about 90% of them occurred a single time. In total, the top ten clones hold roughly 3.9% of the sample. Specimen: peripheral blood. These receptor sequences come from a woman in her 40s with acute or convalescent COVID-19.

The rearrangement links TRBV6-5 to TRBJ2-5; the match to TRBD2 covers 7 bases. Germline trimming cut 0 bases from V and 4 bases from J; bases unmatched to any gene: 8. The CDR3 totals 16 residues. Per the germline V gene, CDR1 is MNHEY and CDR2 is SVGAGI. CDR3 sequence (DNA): TGTGCCAGCAGTTACTCTCTATGGGGAGGGAGAGAGACCCAGTACTTC. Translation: CASSYSLWGGRETQYF.

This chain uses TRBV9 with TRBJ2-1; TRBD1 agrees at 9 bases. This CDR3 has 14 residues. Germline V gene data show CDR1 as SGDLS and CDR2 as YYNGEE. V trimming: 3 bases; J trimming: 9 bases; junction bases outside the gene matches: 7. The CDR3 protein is CASSAYRGRSEQFF. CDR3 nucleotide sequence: TGTGCCAGCAGCGCATACAGGGGGCGGAGTGAGCAGTTCTTC.

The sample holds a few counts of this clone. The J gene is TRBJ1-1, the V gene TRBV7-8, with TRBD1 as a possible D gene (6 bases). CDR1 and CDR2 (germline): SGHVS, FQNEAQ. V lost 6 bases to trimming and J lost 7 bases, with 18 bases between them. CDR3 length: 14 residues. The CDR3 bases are TGTGCCAGCAGTCAAGTCACAGGGCTTATTGAAGCTTTCTTT. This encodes CASSQVTGLIEAFF.

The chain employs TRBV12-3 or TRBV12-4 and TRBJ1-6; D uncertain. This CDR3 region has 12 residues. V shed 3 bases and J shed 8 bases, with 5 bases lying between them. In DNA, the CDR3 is TGTGCCAGCAGTTTGCCGGATTCACCCCTCCACTTT. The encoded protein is CASSLPDSPLHF.

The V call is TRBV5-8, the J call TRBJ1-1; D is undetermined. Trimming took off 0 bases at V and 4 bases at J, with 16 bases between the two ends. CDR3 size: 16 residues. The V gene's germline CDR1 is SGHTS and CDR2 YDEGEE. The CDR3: CASSLGGGRVATEAFF. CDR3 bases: TGTGCCAGCAGCTTGGGAGGAGGAAGGGTTGCCACTGAAGCTTTCTTT.

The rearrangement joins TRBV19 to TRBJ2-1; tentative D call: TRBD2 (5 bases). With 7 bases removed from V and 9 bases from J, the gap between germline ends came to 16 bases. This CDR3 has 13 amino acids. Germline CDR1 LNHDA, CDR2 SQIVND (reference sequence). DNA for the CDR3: TGTGCCAGTACCCTAACACTGGGAGCTGAGCAGTTCTTC. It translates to CASTLTLGAEQFF.

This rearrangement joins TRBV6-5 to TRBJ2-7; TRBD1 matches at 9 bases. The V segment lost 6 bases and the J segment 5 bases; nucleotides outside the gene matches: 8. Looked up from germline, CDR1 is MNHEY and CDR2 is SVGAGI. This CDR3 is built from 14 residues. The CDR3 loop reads CASRIAGQGNEQYV. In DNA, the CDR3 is TGTGCCAGCAGAATCGCGGGACAGGGTAACGAGCAGTACGTC.

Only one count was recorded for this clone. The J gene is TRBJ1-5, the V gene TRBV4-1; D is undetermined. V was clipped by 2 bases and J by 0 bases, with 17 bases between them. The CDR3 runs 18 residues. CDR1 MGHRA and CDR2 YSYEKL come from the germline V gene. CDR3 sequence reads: CASSQIPITLYSNQPQHF. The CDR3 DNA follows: TGCGCCAGCAGCCAAATACCGATTACCCTATATAGCAATCAGCCCCAGCATTTT.

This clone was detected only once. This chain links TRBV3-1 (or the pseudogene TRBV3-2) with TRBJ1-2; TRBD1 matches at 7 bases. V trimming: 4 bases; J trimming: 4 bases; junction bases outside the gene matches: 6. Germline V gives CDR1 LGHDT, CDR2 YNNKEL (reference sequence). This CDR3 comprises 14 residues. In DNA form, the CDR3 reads TGTGCCAGCAGCCGGGACAGCCCCTCCTATGGCTACACCTTC. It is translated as CASSRDSPSYGYTF.

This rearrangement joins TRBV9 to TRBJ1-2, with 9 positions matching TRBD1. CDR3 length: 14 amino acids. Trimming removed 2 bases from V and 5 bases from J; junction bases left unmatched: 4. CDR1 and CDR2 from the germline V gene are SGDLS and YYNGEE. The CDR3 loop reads CASSVGTGIYGYTF. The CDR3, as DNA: TGTGCCAGCAGCGTGGGGACAGGGATATATGGCTACACCTTC. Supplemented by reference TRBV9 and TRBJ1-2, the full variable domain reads DSGVTQTPKHLITATGQRVTLRCSPRSGDLSVYWYQQSLDQGLQFLIQYYNGEERAKGNILERFSAQQFPDLHSELNLSSLELGDSALYFCASSVGTGIYGYTFGSGTRLTVV.

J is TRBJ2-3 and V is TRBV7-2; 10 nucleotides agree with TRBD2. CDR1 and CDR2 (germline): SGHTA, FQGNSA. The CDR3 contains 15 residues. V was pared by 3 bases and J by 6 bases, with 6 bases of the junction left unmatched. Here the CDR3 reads CASSFWLAGADTQYF. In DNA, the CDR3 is TGTGCCAGCAGCTTCTGGCTAGCGGGGGCGGATACGCAGTATTTT.

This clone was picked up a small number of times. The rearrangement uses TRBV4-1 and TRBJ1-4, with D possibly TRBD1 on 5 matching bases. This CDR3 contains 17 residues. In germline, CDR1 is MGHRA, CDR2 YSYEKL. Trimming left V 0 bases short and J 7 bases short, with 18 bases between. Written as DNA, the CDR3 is TGCGCCAGCAGCCAAGAAGGGATGGGGCAGGGAAGTGAAAAACTGTTTTTT. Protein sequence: CASSQEGMGQGSEKLFF.

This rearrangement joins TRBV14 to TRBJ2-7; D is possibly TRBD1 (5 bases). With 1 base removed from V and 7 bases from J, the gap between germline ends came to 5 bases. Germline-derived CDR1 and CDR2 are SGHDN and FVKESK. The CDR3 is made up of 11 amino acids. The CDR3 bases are TGTGCCAGCAGCCAAGGGACAGAGCAGTACGTC. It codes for CASSQGTEQYV.

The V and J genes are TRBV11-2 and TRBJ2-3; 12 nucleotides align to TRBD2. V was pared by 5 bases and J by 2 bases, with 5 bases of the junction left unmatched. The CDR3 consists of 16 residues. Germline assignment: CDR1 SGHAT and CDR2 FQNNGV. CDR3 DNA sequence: TGTGCCAGCAGCGTTACTAGCGGGGGGCCCACAGATACGCAGTATTTT. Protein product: CASSVTSGGPTDTQYF.

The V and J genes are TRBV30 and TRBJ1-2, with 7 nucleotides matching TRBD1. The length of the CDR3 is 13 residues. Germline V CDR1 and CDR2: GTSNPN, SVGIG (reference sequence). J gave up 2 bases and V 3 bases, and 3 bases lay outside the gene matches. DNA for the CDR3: TGTGCCTGGAGCCCGGGACAGAACTATGGCTACACCTTC. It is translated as CAWSPGQNYGYTF.

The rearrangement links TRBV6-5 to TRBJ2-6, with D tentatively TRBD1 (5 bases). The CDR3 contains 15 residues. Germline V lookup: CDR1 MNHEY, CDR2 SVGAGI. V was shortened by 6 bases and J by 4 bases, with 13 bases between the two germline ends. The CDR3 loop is CASRQGPSGANVLTF. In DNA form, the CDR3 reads TGTGCCAGCAGGCAGGGCCCCTCCGGGGCCAACGTCCTGACTTTC.